This T cell receptor (beta chain) was profiled in a study of blood T cell repertoires in COVID-19. The overall study: In each case, the material was cDNA or gDNA derived from T cells, B-cell-depleted T cells, or PBMCs.

V shed 3 bases, J shed 0 bases, and the junction held 5 bases outside the gene matches. The germline V gene has CDR1 LNHDA and CDR2 SQIVND (reference sequence). This CDR3 spans 15 amino acids. The Seattle site enrolled patients during active infection and followed them longitudinally. Regarding this clone: The same CDR3 also results from other DNA sequences found in this sample.

Original processing methods: Researchers report that nucleated cell counts were estimated from reference gene primer amplification. Generated by immunoSEQ multiplex PCR, the TCRdb table keeps only in-frame clones and is missing some. V and J calls and clone size are given by that table; D and trimming were obtained from the DNA. Seen here are approximately 140,000 clones, 84% observed once, and the top ten hold approximately 8.9%. This rearrangement joins TRBV19 to TRBJ2-7; 7 positions agree with TRBD1. The sample comprised peripheral blood. The TCR was taken from a man aged 25 to 40 with COVID-19, enrolled during active disease. The CDR3 is CASSITGDPSYEQYF. The CDR3 coding sequence is TGTGCCAGTAGTATTACAGGGGACCCCTCCTACGAGCAGTACTTC.